The clone carrying this T cell receptor beta chain was counted at least ten times. Its antigen is unidentified. This CDR3 has 14 amino acids. V was trimmed by 0 bases and J by 4 bases, leaving 10 bases between them. Germline V lookup: CDR1 SGHDT, CDR2 YYEEEE. This entry comes from a study of regulatory T cells in long-lasting Graves disease. Building of the TCR beta libraries involved iRepertoire HTBI primers and Arm-PCR of CDR3 regions. MiXCR, applied by TCRdb to the multiplex PCR reads, yields one record per CDR3 protein. There are roughly 400,000 distinct CDR3 sequences in the sample; around 20% occur only once, and 20% to 25% lies in the top ten. Time point reported: persistent/refractory GD, antithyroid drugs over 5 years with positive TRAb. PBMCs were the source of the RNA used for TCR sequencing. Study-wide findings and caveats: It was peripheral blood alone, not thyroid tissue, that was studied. There was favoring of TRBV28, TRBJ1-2 and TRBJ2-5 in persistent disease.

The V call is TRBV5-6, the J call TRBJ2-5, with D possibly matching TRBD2 (5 bases). The receptor was isolated from a female donor with Graves disease. Material: peripheral blood mononuclear cells (PBMCs), obtained when the disease was refractory, from a patient treated with antithyroid drugs. The CDR3 reads CASSLEFAGETQYF. As DNA, the CDR3 is TGTGCCAGCAGCTTGGAATTCGCGGGAGAGACCCAGTACTTC.